The next 30 T cell receptor beta chains were all read from a single sample in a study of blood T cell repertoires in COVID-19. The repertoire was sequenced with immunoSEQ multiplex PCR; TCRdb's copy has only in-frame clones and lacks some. The table has under 13,000 clones, 75% to 90% seen once. Sequencing was done on a sample of peripheral blood. Receptors were obtained from a man in his sixties or seventies with active COVID-19.

The J gene is TRBJ2-5, the V gene TRBV19, with D perhaps TRBD1 (5 bases). The germline V gene encodes CDR1 LNHDA and CDR2 SQIVND (reference sequence). This CDR3 is 13 amino acids long. V lost 6 bases, J lost 2 bases, and 10 bases lay in between. The CDR3 sequence is CASSPQVQETQYF. The DNA of the CDR3 is TGTGCCAGTAGCCCACAGGTTCAAGAGACCCAGTACTTC.

V usage is TRBV6-5 and J usage is TRBJ2-7; TRBD2 aligns across 13 bases. Germline CDR1 and CDR2: MNHEY and SVGAGI. With V trimmed by 6 bases and J by 5 bases, 7 bases remained unmatched. The CDR3 consists of 15 residues. CDR3 DNA: TGTGCCAGCAGCCGCACTAGCGGGGGGGCCAACGAGCAGTACTTC. Its translation: CASSRTSGGANEQYF.

J is TRBJ2-3 and V is TRBV11-1, with TRBD2 identical over 10 bases. V was pared by 4 bases and J by 3 bases, with 1 base of the junction left unmatched. CDR3 length equals 14 residues. The germline V gene encodes CDR1 SGHAT and CDR2 FQDESV (reference sequence). This chain's CDR3 is CASSWGLATDTQYF. CDR3 in DNA: TGTGCCAGCAGCTGGGGACTAGCGACAGATACGCAGTATTTT.

J is TRBJ2-7 and V is TRBV2; D not resolved. V was pared by 4 bases and J by 1 base, with 8 bases between. The CDR3 has 13 residues. Per the germline V gene, CDR1 is SNHLY and CDR2 is FYNNEI. Here the CDR3 reads CASSVALSYEQYF. The CDR3 DNA follows: TGTGCCAGCAGTGTTGCGTTATCCTACGAGCAGTACTTC.

The V and J genes are TRBV18 and TRBJ1-3; TRBD1 matches 9 bases. Germline CDR1 KGHSH, CDR2 LQKENI. V trimming: 3 bases; J trimming: 3 bases; junction bases outside the gene matches: 3. The CDR3 is 15 residues long. Here the CDR3 reads CASSPTGQGGNTIYF. CDR3 DNA sequence: TGTGCCAGCTCACCCACGGGACAGGGTGGAAACACCATATATTTT.

On this clone itself: A junction boundary mismatches the germline segment, possibly from a read error. The chain carries TRBV2 and TRBJ1-4, with D unresolved. Germline CDR1 and CDR2: SNHLY and FYNNEI. The CDR3 has 14 residues. The chain's CDR3 is CASTETQVNEKLFF. The CDR3, as DNA: TGTGCCAGCACTGAAACGCAGGTCAATGAAAAACTGTTTTTT.

The V gene is TRBV5-4, the J gene TRBJ2-7, with TRBD1 matching over 7 bases. V was clipped by 4 bases and J by 2 bases; unmatched bases: 9. Germline CDR1 reads SGHNT; CDR2 reads YYREEE (reference sequence). The CDR3 is made up of 15 amino acids. Here the CDR3 reads CASSRYGTETYEQYF. CDR3 nucleotides: TGTGCCAGCAGCCGCTACGGGACAGAGACCTACGAGCAGTACTTC.

The V call is TRBV3-1 (or the pseudogene TRBV3-2), the J call TRBJ2-5; 13 nucleotides align to TRBD2. V shed 0 bases and J 1 base; nucleotides not matched to a gene: 8. This CDR3 is 19 amino acids long. Germline loops: CDR1 LGHDT, CDR2 YNNKEL (reference sequence). The CDR3 sequence: CASSQDPGLAGKGQETQYF. The CDR3 DNA follows: TGTGCCAGCAGCCAAGATCCGGGACTAGCGGGGAAGGGCCAAGAGACCCAGTACTTC.

The chain uses TRBV18 and TRBJ1-3; 8 positions agree with TRBD1. The germline gives CDR1 KGHSH, CDR2 LQKENI. After removal of 3 bases from V and 0 bases from J, the junction contained 7 bases not matched to a gene. CDR3 size: 17 residues. The CDR3: CASSPGTGTSSGNTIYF. CDR3 nucleotides: TGTGCCAGCTCACCGGGGACAGGAACTTCCTCTGGAAACACCATATATTTT.

The V and J genes are TRBV27 and TRBJ2-1, with 10 bases identical to TRBD2. V lost 5 bases, J lost 3 bases, and 7 bases stayed unmatched. Germline CDR1 MNHEY, CDR2 SMNVEV (reference sequence). The CDR3 is 16 residues long. For the CDR3, the DNA is TGTGCCAGCAGTCCGGGGGAGCGGGGGGGCTACAATGAGCAGTTCTTC. The encoded protein is CASSPGERGGYNEQFF.

This clone is judged medium-sized. The chain is built from TRBV6-2 or TRBV6-3 and TRBJ2-2; D perhaps matches TRBD2 (5 bases). Per the germline V gene, CDR1 is MNHEY and CDR2 is SVGEGT. The CDR3 contains 17 residues. V was pared by 6 bases and J by 3 bases, with 20 bases between. This chain's CDR3 is CASSLAPPGRYTGELFF. As DNA, the CDR3 is TGTGCCAGCAGCCTCGCCCCTCCGGGAAGATACACCGGGGAGCTGTTTTTT.

This clone ranks as medium-sized. The chain carries TRBV6-6 and TRBJ2-3; D gene unclear. Germline CDR1 and CDR2: MNHNY and SVGAGI (reference sequence). The CDR3 has 11 residues. V shed 6 bases and J shed 5 bases, with 6 bases lying between them. DNA of the CDR3: TGTGCCAGCAGAAACATAGATACGCAGTATTTT. Protein product: CASRNIDTQYF.

V is TRBV18 and J is TRBJ1-1; D gene uncertain. The CDR3 runs to 13 residues. In germline, CDR1 is KGHSH, CDR2 LQKENI. Trimming cost V 6 bases and J 6 bases, with 14 bases left between them. This CDR3 is CASSYSTGSEAFF. DNA for the CDR3: TGTGCCAGCTCCTATTCTACGGGTTCTGAAGCTTTCTTT.

This clone has a handful of counts. The V and J genes are TRBV28 and TRBJ2-7; the D gene is possibly TRBD2 (6 bases). This CDR3 is built from 15 residues. CDR1 is MDHEN and CDR2 is SYDVKM in the germline V gene. The ends were cut back, 2 bases at V and 3 bases at J, with 14 bases in the middle. CDR3 sequence: CASSLGGGSFYEQYF. The DNA of the CDR3 is TGTGCCAGCAGTTTAGGTGGGGGGTCCTTCTACGAGCAGTACTTC.

This clone was detected only once. The chain employs TRBV28 and TRBJ1-4; TRBD1 agrees at 9 bases. From germline, CDR1 is MDHEN and CDR2 SYDVKM. The CDR3 consists of 14 residues. V was pared by 5 bases and J by 8 bases, with 6 bases of the junction left unmatched. CDR3 nucleotides: TGTGCCAGCAGTGCCGGGACAGGGCGGGAAAAACTGTTTTTT. Translated: CASSAGTGREKLFF.

The rearrangement uses TRBV20-1 and TRBJ2-3; D might be TRBD2 (6 bases). CDR1 and CDR2 (germline): DFQATT, SNEGSKA (reference sequence). The CDR3 loop spans 16 amino acids. With 3 bases removed from V and 3 bases from J, the gap between germline ends came to 19 bases. The CDR3 sequence: CSASPVGGRRTDTQYF. The CDR3 DNA is TGCAGTGCTAGTCCCGTTGGGGGGAGGAGGACAGATACGCAGTATTTT.

This chain joins TRBV2 and TRBJ2-1; the D is unclear. The CDR3 runs 15 residues. CDR1 is SNHLY, CDR2 FYNNEI, per germline. Trimming left V 6 bases short and J 5 bases short, with 17 bases between. The CDR3 DNA reads TGTGCCAGCAGCGCGTCGGTGTTCGGTGACAATGAGCAGTTCTTC. It translates to CASSASVFGDNEQFF.

This clone has just a few counts. This chain connects TRBV6-1 to TRBJ2-7, with D unclear. V lost 1 base, J lost 3 bases, and 10 bases lay in between. The germline gives CDR1 MNHNS, CDR2 SASEGT. The CDR3 totals 14 residues. In DNA form, the CDR3 reads TGTGCCAGCAGTGAAGGTGGCAGTTACTACGAGCAGTACTTC. Its translation is CASSEGGSYYEQYF.

This clone was seen only once. The V call is TRBV11-2, the J call TRBJ1-4, with D uncertain. Germline-derived CDR1 and CDR2 are SGHAT and FQNNGV. V lost 1 base, J lost 7 bases, and 16 bases lay in between. There are 16 residues in the CDR3. CDR3 nucleotide sequence: TGTGCCAGCAGCTTAGTCGGTGGAGGGTTGGCTGAAAAACTGTTTTTT. Translation: CASSLVGGGLAEKLFF.

This clone was counted a few times. This chain joins TRBV19 and TRBJ1-2; perhaps TRBD1 as D (6 bases). The CDR3 extends over 15 amino acids. Trimming removed 0 bases at V and 7 bases at J, with 15 bases between. Germline V gives CDR1 LNHDA, CDR2 SQIVND (reference sequence). CDR3: CASSIDPGRGTGYTF. The CDR3 DNA is TGTGCCAGTAGTATAGATCCGGGCAGGGGCACTGGCTACACCTTC.

The DNA for the CDR3 is TGTGCCAGCAGCCTGGCAGGAATTCGCGGCTACACCTTC. Amino acid sequence: CASSLAGIRGYTF. The V and J genes are TRBV28 and TRBJ1-2; D is unclear. With 6 bases removed from V and 8 bases from J, the gap between germline ends came to 16 bases. The V gene's germline CDR1 is MDHEN and CDR2 SYDVKM. The CDR3 length is 13 residues.

V gene TRBV28 combines with J gene TRBJ1-3, with TRBD1 identical over 9 bases. Per the germline V gene, CDR1 is MDHEN and CDR2 is SYDVKM. The ends lost 8 bases at V and 5 bases at J; junction bases unmatched: 4. There are 13 residues in the CDR3. The CDR3: CASQGQGRNTIYF. The CDR3 DNA reads TGTGCCAGCCAGGGACAGGGAAGAAACACCATATATTTT.

J is TRBJ1-6 and V is TRBV7-2; 8 bases are a match to TRBD1. The germline gives CDR1 SGHTA, CDR2 FQGNSA. The ends lost 0 bases at V and 12 bases at J; junction bases unmatched: 7. The CDR3 has 15 residues. CDR3 residues: CASSLAPGQGGPLHF. In nucleotides, the CDR3 is TGTGCCAGCAGCTTAGCGCCCGGACAGGGAGGACCCCTCCACTTT.

This clone appeared once. The chain's CDR3 is CASSYSGREVTQYF. In DNA, the CDR3 is TGTGCCAGCAGTTACTCGGGTAGGGAGGTGACCCAGTACTTC. The J gene is TRBJ2-5, the V gene TRBV6-6; possibly TRBD2 for D (6 bases). This CDR3 region has 14 residues. Germline lookup yields CDR1 MNHNY and CDR2 SVGAGI (reference sequence). Trimming pared 0 bases from V and 7 bases from J, leaving 12 bases between.

The V gene is TRBV29-1, the J gene TRBJ2-3, with 11 nucleotides matching TRBD2. The CDR3 is made up of 15 amino acids. Germline lookup yields CDR1 SQVTM and CDR2 ANQGSEA. Trimming removed 2 bases from V and 6 bases from J; junction bases left unmatched: 7. The CDR3 loop is CSVETPSGGMDTQYF. CDR3 DNA sequence: TGCAGCGTTGAAACGCCTAGCGGGGGGATGGATACGCAGTATTTT.

In DNA, the CDR3 is TGTGCCAGCAGTTTTGGACAGGACTATGGCTACACCTTC. It is translated as CASSFGQDYGYTF. J is TRBJ1-2 and V is TRBV6-5; 7 nucleotides match TRBD1. The V gene end was trimmed by 4 bases and the J gene end by 3 bases; junction bases not matched to a gene: 2. The CDR3 length is 13 residues. The germline CDR1 and CDR2 sequences are MNHEY and SVGAGI.

This clone was recorded only once. The chain is built from TRBV18 and TRBJ1-6; 7 bases align to TRBD1. This CDR3 has 18 residues. J gave up 0 bases and V 7 bases, and 12 bases lay outside the gene matches. Looked up from germline, CDR1 is KGHSH and CDR2 is LQKENI. The CDR3 nucleotides read TGTGCCAGCTTCTCCGGGACAGCCCCCAGCTCCTATAATTCACCCCTCCACTTT. Translation: CASFSGTAPSSYNSPLHF.

V and J are TRBV28 and TRBJ1-2; D uncertain. The length of the CDR3 is 12 residues. V gave up 3 bases and J gave up 4 bases, with 6 bases separating them. The V gene's germline CDR1 is MDHEN and CDR2 SYDVKM. In nucleotides, the CDR3 is TGTGCCAGCAGTTTGGGAGGCTATGGCTACACCTTC. Translated: CASSLGGYGYTF.

The sample holds one count of this clone. V usage is TRBV7-9 and J usage is TRBJ2-1, with D possibly TRBD1 on 8 matching bases. Germline-derived CDR1 and CDR2 are SEHNR and FQNEAQ (reference sequence). Deletions cut 5 bases from V and 4 bases from J, with 18 bases between. CDR3 length: 16 residues. The CDR3 spells CASSIYRGGIYNEQFF. The DNA for the CDR3 is TGTGCCAGCAGCATTTACAGGGGGGGAATTTACAATGAGCAGTTCTTC.

DNA of the CDR3: TGTGCCAGCAGCTTAGTGGGGGGCGCTAGCGGTGAAGCTTTCTTT. Translating it yields CASSLVGGASGEAFF. This sequence joins TRBV7-9 and TRBJ1-1; TRBD1 might be the D (6 bases). CDR3 length: 15 residues. The V and J ends lost 1 base and 7 bases respectively, with 16 bases between them. Germline CDR1 and CDR2: SEHNR and FQNEAQ (reference sequence). The entire variable domain, with the rest obtained from reference TRBV7-9 and TRBJ1-1, is as follows: DTGVSQNPRHKITKRGQNVTFRCDPISEHNRLYWYRQTLGQGPEFLTYFQNEAQLEKSRLLSDRFSAERPKGSFSTLEIQRTEQGDSAMYLCASSLVGGASGEAFFGQGTRLTVV.